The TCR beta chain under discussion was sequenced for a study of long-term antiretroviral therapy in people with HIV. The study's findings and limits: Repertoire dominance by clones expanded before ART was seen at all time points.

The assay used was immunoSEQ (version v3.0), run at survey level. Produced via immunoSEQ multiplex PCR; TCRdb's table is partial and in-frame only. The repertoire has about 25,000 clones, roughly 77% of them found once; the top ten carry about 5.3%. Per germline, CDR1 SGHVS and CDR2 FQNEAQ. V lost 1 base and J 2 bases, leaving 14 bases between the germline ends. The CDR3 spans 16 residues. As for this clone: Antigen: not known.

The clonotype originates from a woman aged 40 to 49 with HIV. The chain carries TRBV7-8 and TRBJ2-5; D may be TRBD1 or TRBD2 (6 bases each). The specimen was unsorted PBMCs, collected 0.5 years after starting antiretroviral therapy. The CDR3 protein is CASSLGSGALQETQYF. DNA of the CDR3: TGTGCCAGCAGCTTAGGTTCGGGGGCCCTGCAAGAGACCCAGTACTTC.